A selection of T cell receptor beta chains follows, all from one sample in a study of cytomegalovirus exposure and HLA in healthy donors. The protocol was immunoSEQ multiplex PCR, while the TCRdb copy is restricted to in-frame clones and leaves out a portion. The table includes about 97,000 clones, 79% detected once. Sequencing used PBMCs. Receptors were obtained from a male donor in good health and CMV-seropositive. Both conserved end residues are part of each CDR3. The D gene is left open where the match is weak. Only part of the rows carry a size: once, few, many, or a class if the clone is expanded.

V gene: TRBV19; J gene: TRBJ1-2; clone size: .; D gene: TRBD1; CDR3 protein: CASSRAGGTYGYTF; CDR3 DNA: TGTGCCAGTAGTAGGGCAGGGGGAACCTATGGCTACACCTTC
V gene: TRBV5-1; J gene: TRBJ2-7; clone size: .; D gene: .; CDR3 protein: CASSTEGHSGQYF; CDR3 DNA: TGCGCCAGCAGCACTGAGGGCCACAGTGGGCAGTACTTC
V gene: TRBV2; J gene: TRBJ1-2; clone size: few; D gene: TRBD1; CDR3 protein: CASRPDRAIANYGYTF; CDR3 DNA: TGTGCCAGCAGGCCGGACAGGGCGATCGCTAACTATGGCTACACCTTC
V gene: TRBV25-1; J gene: TRBJ1-6; clone size: .; D gene: TRBD1; CDR3 protein: CASSEPGQGGGSPLHF; CDR3 DNA: TGTGCCAGCAGTGAACCGGGACAGGGAGGGGGTTCACCCCTCCACTTT
V gene: TRBV6-6; J gene: TRBJ2-7; clone size: .; D gene: TRBD1; CDR3 protein: CASSYSGGQGREQYF; CDR3 DNA: TGTGCCAGCAGTTACTCTGGAGGACAGGGCCGCGAGCAGTACTTC
V gene: TRBV2; J gene: TRBJ1-2; clone size: .; D gene: .; CDR3 protein: CASTVASNYGYTF; CDR3 DNA: TGTGCCAGTACAGTGGCCTCTAACTATGGCTACACCTTC
V gene: TRBV5-4; J gene: TRBJ2-7; clone size: .; D gene: TRBD2; CDR3 protein: CASSDFGGGAYEQYF; CDR3 DNA: TGTGCCAGCAGTGACTTTGGCGGGGGGGCCTACGAGCAGTACTTC
V gene: TRBV18; J gene: TRBJ2-7; clone size: .; D gene: TRBD1; CDR3 protein: CASSKTGTAYEQYF; CDR3 DNA: TGTGCCAGCTCCAAGACCGGGACAGCCTACGAGCAGTACTTC
V gene: TRBV12-5; J gene: TRBJ1-1; clone size: .; D gene: .; CDR3 protein: CASGLGAAEAFF; CDR3 DNA: TGTGCTAGTGGTTTGGGGGCCGCTGAAGCTTTCTTT
V gene: TRBV30; J gene: TRBJ2-1; clone size: .; D gene: TRBD1; CDR3 protein: CAWSADRASGNEQFF; CDR3 DNA: TGTGCCTGGAGTGCCGACAGGGCGTCAGGGAATGAGCAGTTCTTC
V gene: TRBV27; J gene: TRBJ1-1; clone size: .; D gene: .; CDR3 protein: CASSLLAALNTEAFF; CDR3 DNA: TGTGCCAGCAGTTTACTGGCGGCCTTGAACACTGAAGCTTTCTTT
V gene: TRBV6-5; J gene: TRBJ1-2; clone size: once; D gene: TRBD1; CDR3 protein: CASSYSPSRGNGYTF; CDR3 DNA: TGTGCCAGCAGTTACTCCCCTTCCAGGGGGAATGGCTACACCTTC
V gene: TRBV19; J gene: TRBJ2-3; clone size: once; D gene: .; CDR3 protein: CASSYRGGLTDTQYF; CDR3 DNA: TGTGCCAGTAGCTATCGAGGAGGGCTTACAGATACGCAGTATTTT
V gene: TRBV4-1; J gene: TRBJ1-5; clone size: once; D gene: .; CDR3 protein: CASSQAEQPQHF; CDR3 DNA: TGCGCCAGCAGCCAAGCGGAGCAGCCCCAGCATTTT
V gene: TRBV6-1; J gene: TRBJ1-5; clone size: few; D gene: TRBD1; CDR3 protein: CASTGTGGNNQPQHF; CDR3 DNA: TGTGCCAGCACTGGGACAGGGGGCAACAATCAGCCCCAGCATTTT
V gene: TRBV2; J gene: TRBJ1-5; clone size: .; D gene: .; CDR3 protein: CASSELPQPQHF; CDR3 DNA: TGTGCCAGCAGTGAACTCCCTCAGCCCCAGCATTTT
V gene: TRBV4-1; J gene: TRBJ2-7; clone size: .; D gene: .; CDR3 protein: CASSQEAGRSSYEQYF; CDR3 DNA: TGCGCCAGCAGCCAAGAGGCGGGCAGGAGCTCCTACGAGCAGTACTTC
V gene: TRBV14; J gene: TRBJ2-5; clone size: once; D gene: .; CDR3 protein: CASSQGVSRGEEQYF; CDR3 DNA: TGTGCCAGCAGCCAAGGAGTCTCCAGGGGAGAAGAGCAGTACTTC
V gene: TRBV9; J gene: TRBJ1-1; clone size: .; D gene: .; CDR3 protein: CASSDPGVTEAFF; CDR3 DNA: TGTGCCAGCAGCGACCCCGGAGTCACTGAAGCTTTCTTT
V gene: TRBV2; J gene: TRBJ2-7; clone size: few; D gene: TRBD1; CDR3 protein: CASSEPGTGRGYEQYF; CDR3 DNA: TGTGCCAGCAGTGAACCCGGGACAGGCCGTGGCTACGAGCAGTACTTC
V gene: TRBV6-1; J gene: TRBJ1-1; clone size: .; D gene: .; CDR3 protein: CASSEVNDREAFF; CDR3 DNA: TGTGCCAGCAGTGAGGTCAATGACAGGGAAGCTTTCTTT
V gene: TRBV12-5; J gene: TRBJ1-1; clone size: .; D gene: TRBD1; CDR3 protein: CASGLAQGVSEAFF; CDR3 DNA: TGTGCTAGTGGTTTGGCACAGGGGGTCTCTGAAGCTTTCTTT
V gene: TRBV7-8; J gene: TRBJ1-5; clone size: .; D gene: TRBD1; CDR3 protein: CASSHSSGTGGSKLSQPQHF; CDR3 DNA: TGTGCCAGCAGCCACTCATCCGGGACAGGGGGCTCTAAATTGAGTCAGCCCCAGCATTTT
V gene: TRBV6-6; J gene: TRBJ2-5; clone size: .; D gene: TRBD2; CDR3 protein: CASSYLGLEQETQYF; CDR3 DNA: TGTGCCAGCAGTTACTTGGGACTAGAACAAGAGACCCAGTACTTC
V gene: TRBV4-3; J gene: TRBJ2-1; clone size: few; D gene: .; CDR3 protein: CASSQGLRANEQFF; CDR3 DNA: TGCGCCAGCAGCCAAGGACTGCGGGCAAATGAGCAGTTCTTC
V gene: TRBV7-9; J gene: TRBJ2-3; clone size: .; D gene: TRBD2; CDR3 protein: CASSSRTSGGQGGDTQYF; CDR3 DNA: TGTGCCAGCAGCTCCCGGACTAGCGGGGGCCAGGGGGGAGATACGCAGTATTTT
V gene: TRBV6-1; J gene: TRBJ1-2; clone size: .; D gene: .; CDR3 protein: CASSESPGGYGYGYTF; CDR3 DNA: TGTGCCAGCAGTGAATCCCCGGGAGGGTACGGGTATGGCTACACCTTC
V gene: TRBV13; J gene: TRBJ2-2; clone size: .; D gene: TRBD2; CDR3 protein: CASQERGSGELFF; CDR3 DNA: TGTGCCTCCCAAGAGCGGGGATCCGGGGAGCTGTTTTTT
V gene: TRBV30; J gene: TRBJ1-5; clone size: once; D gene: .; CDR3 protein: CAWSFKPGLSNQPQHF; CDR3 DNA: TGTGCCTGGAGTTTTAAACCGGGTCTTAGCAATCAGCCCCAGCATTTT
V gene: TRBV10-1; J gene: TRBJ1-5; clone size: .; D gene: TRBD1; CDR3 protein: CASSGGQGDQPQHF; CDR3 DNA: TGCGCCAGCAGTGGGGGACAGGGAGATCAGCCCCAGCATTTT
V gene: TRBV6-5; J gene: TRBJ2-7; clone size: .; D gene: TRBD1; CDR3 protein: CASRPDRGVSYEQYF; CDR3 DNA: TGTGCCAGCAGACCCGACAGGGGAGTCTCCTACGAGCAGTACTTC
V gene: TRBV10-3; J gene: TRBJ1-2; clone size: .; D gene: TRBD1; CDR3 protein: CAISEGGQGNYGYTF; CDR3 DNA: TGTGCCATCAGTGAGGGGGGACAGGGTAACTATGGCTACACCTTC